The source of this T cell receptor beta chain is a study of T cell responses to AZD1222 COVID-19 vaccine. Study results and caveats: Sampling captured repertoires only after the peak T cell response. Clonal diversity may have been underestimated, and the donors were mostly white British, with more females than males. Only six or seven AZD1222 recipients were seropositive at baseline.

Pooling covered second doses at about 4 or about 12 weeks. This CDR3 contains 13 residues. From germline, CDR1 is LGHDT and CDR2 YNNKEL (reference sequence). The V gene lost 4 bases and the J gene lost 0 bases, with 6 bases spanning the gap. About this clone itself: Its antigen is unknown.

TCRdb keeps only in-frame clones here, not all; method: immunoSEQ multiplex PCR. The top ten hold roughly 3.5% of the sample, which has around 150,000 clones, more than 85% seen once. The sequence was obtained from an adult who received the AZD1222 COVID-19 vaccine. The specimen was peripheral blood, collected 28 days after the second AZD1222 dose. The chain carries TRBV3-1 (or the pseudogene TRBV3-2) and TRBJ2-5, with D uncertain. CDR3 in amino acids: CASSPSYQETQYF. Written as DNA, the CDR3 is TGTGCCAGCAGCCCCTCGTACCAAGAGACCCAGTACTTC.